This T cell receptor beta chain appears in the sequencing data of a study of CD8+CD57+ T cells in acquired aplastic anemia. Turning to the study itself: Isolated CD4+ and CD8+ cells, once sorted, yielded DNA averaging around 3 ug. Study-wide points: Controls and patients did not differ significantly in CD8+ Simpson's diversity. Patients and controls shared about 27 CD8+ CDR3 sequences.

As for this clonotype: Its antigen is undetermined. One end of the junction does not line up with germline, which may come from a read error.

Profiling that covered TCR beta VDJ and CDR3 relied on genomic DNA as its template. TCRdb analysed the reads with MiXCR anew, one entry per CDR3 protein. The sample contains around 130,000 distinct CDR3 sequences, roughly 55% of which appear only once. Per the germline V gene, CDR1 is DFQATT and CDR2 is SNEGSKA (reference sequence). There are 13 residues in the CDR3. Patients picked for sequencing had shown CD8+CD57+ cell expansion detected by flow cytometry. Patients uniformly had severe acquired aplastic anemia. The receptor was derived from a human donor with aplastic anemia. The V gene is TRBV20-1, the J gene TRBJ2-1; 8 nucleotides line up with TRBD1. Input material: sorted CD4+, CD8+, or CD8+CD57+ T cells (not recorded which) from PBMCs. The CDR3 is CSARAGGYNGQFF. CDR3 bases: TGCAGTGCTAGGGCAGGGGGCTACAATGGGCAGTTCTTC.